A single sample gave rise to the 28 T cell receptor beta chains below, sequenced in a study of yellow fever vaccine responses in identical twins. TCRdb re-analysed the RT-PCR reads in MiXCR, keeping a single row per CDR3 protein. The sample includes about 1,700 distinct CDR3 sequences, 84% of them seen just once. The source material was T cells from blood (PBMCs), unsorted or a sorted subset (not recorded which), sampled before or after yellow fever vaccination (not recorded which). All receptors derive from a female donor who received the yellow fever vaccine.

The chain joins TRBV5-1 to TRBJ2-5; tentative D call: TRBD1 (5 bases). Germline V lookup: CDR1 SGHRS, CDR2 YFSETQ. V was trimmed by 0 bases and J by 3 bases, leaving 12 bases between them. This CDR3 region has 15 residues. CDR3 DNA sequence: TGCGCCAGCAGCTTGGGGGGCACCCTGGAAGAGACCCAGTACTTC. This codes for CASSLGGTLEETQYF.

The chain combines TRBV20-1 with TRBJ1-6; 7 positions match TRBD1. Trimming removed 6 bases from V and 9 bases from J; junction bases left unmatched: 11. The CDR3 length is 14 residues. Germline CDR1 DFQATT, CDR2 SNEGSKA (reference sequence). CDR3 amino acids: CSASTGAGASPLHF. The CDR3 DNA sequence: TGCAGTGCAAGTACAGGGGCCGGGGCTTCACCCCTCCACTTT.

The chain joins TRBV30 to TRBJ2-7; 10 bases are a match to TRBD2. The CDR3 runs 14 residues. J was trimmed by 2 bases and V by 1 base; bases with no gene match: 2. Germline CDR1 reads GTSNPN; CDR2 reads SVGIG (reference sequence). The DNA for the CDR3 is TGTGCCTGGAGTGAAAGCGGGGGGGCCTACGAGCAGTACGTC. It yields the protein CAWSESGGAYEQYV.

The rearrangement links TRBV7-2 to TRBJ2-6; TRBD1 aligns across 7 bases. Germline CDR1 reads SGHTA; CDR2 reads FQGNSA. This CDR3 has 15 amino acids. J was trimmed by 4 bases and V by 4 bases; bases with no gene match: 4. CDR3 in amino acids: CASSSGGAGANVLTF. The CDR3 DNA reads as TGTGCCAGCAGCTCAGGGGGAGCGGGGGCCAACGTCCTGACTTTC.

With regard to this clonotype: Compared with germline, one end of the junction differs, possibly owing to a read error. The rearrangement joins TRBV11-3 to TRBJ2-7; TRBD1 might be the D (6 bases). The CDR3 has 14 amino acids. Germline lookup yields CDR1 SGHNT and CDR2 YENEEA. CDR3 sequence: CASSEGVSSSEQYF. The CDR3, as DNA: TGTGCCAGCAGCGAGGGGGTATCGTCCTCCGAGCAGTACTTC.

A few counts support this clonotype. The CDR3, as DNA: TGCAGTGCTACGAGGGCGAGCGGGAGGAACCACGAGCAGTACTTC. This codes for CSATRASGRNHEQYF. The chain combines TRBV20-1 with TRBJ2-7, with TRBD2 matching 9 bases. The germline CDR1 and CDR2 sequences are DFQATT and SNEGSKA (reference sequence). This CDR3 is built from 15 residues. V shed 4 bases, J shed 5 bases, and the junction held 12 bases outside the gene matches.

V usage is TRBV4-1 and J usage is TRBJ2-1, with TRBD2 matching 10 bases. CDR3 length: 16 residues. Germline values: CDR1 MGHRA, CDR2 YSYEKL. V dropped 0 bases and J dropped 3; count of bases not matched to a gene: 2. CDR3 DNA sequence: TGCGCCAGCAGCCAAGATCCTAGCGGGGGCTACAATGAGCAGTTCTTC. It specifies CASSQDPSGGYNEQFF.

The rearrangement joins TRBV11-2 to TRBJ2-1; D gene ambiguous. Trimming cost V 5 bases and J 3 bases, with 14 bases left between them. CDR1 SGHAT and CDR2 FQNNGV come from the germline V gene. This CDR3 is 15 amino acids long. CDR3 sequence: CASSPRVGGYNEQFF. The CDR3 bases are TGTGCCAGCAGCCCTAGGGTAGGTGGCTACAATGAGCAGTTCTTC. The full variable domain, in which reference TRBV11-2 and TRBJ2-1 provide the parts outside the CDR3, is EAGVAQSPRYKIIEKRQSVAFWCNPISGHATLYWYQQILGQGPKLLIQFQNNGVVDDSQLPKDRFSAERLKGVDSTLKIQPAKLEDSAVYLCASSPRVGGYNEQFFGPGTRLTVL.

CDR3 residues: CASQAREAGELFF. CDR3 DNA sequence: TGTGCCAGCCAGGCCAGGGAGGCCGGGGAGCTGTTTTTT. The chain combines TRBV6-1 with TRBJ2-2; D possibly corresponds to TRBD2 (6 bases). V lost 8 bases to trimming and J lost 6 bases, with 13 bases between them. Germline V CDR1 and CDR2: MNHNS, SASEGT. The CDR3 sequence is 13 residues long.

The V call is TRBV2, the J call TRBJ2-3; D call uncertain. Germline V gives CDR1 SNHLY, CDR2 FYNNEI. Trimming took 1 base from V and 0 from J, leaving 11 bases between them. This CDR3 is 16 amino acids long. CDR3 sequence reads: CASSEDFRASTDTQYF. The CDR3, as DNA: TGTGCCAGCAGTGAAGATTTCCGTGCTAGCACAGATACGCAGTATTTT.

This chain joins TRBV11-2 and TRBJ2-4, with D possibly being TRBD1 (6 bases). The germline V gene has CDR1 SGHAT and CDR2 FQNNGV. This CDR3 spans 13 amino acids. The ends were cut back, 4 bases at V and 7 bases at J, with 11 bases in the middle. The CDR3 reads CASSYNRANIQYF. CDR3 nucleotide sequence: TGTGCCAGCAGCTACAACAGGGCGAACATTCAGTACTTC.

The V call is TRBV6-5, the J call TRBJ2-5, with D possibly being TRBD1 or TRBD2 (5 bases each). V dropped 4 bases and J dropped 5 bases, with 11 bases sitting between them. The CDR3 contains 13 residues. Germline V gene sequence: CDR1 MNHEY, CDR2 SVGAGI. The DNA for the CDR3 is TGTGCCAGCAGTTCACGAGGGGAGGAGACCCAGTACTTC. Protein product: CASSSRGEETQYF.

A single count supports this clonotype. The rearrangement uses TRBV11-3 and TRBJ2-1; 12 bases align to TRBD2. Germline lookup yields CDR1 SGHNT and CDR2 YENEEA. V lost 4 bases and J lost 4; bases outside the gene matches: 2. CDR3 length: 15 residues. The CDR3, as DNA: TGTGCCAGCAGCTCCCTAGCGGGAGGGTACAATGAGCAGTTCTTC. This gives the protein CASSSLAGGYNEQFF.

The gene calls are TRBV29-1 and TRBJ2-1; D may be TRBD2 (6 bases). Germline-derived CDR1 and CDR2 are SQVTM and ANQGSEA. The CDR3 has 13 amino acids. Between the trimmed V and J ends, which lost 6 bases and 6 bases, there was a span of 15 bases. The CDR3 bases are TGCAGCGTCCTGGACCTGGGGGGCAATGAGCAGTTCTTC. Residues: CSVLDLGGNEQFF.

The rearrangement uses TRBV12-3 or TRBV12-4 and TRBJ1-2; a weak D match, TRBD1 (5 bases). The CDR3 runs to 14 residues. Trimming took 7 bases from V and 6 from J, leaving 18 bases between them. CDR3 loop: CASTIDRLLHGYTF. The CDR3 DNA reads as TGTGCCAGCACCATAGACAGACTGCTCCATGGCTACACCTTC.

The CDR3 nucleotides are TGTGCCAGCTCGGGACTAGGGGTAGAGACCCAGTACTTC. It codes for CASSGLGVETQYF. This sequence joins TRBV13 and TRBJ2-5; 8 nucleotides line up with TRBD2. With 8 bases clipped from V and 4 bases from J, the junction kept 6 bases outside the gene matches. Germline loops: CDR1 PRHDT, CDR2 FYEKMQ (reference sequence). The CDR3 consists of 13 residues.

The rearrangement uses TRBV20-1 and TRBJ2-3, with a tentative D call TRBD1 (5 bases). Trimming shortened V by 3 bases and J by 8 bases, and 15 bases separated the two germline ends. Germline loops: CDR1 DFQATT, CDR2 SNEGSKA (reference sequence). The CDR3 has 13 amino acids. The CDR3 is CSARDKPWGTQYF. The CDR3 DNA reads TGCAGTGCTAGGGACAAGCCTTGGGGTACGCAGTATTTT.

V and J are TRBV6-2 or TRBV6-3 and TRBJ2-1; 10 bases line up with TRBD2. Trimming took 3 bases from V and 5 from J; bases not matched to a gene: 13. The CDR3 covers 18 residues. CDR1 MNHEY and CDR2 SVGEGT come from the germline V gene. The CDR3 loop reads CASSYLTGGSGRDNEQFF. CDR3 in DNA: TGTGCCAGCAGTTATCTTACAGGGGGAAGCGGGAGGGACAATGAGCAGTTCTTC.

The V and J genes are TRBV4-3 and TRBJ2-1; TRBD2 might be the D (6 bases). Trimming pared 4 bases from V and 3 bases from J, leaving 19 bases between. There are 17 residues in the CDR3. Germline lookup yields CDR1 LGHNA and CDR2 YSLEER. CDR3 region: CASSPHFGGSLYNEQFF. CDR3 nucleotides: TGCGCCAGCAGCCCTCACTTCGGGGGAAGCCTCTACAATGAGCAGTTCTTC.

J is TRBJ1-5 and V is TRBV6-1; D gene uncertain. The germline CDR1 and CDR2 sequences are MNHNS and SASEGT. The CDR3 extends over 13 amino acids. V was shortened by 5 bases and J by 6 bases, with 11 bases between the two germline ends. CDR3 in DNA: TGTGCCAGCAGTCTCTCTTCTTCTCAGCCCCAGCATTTT. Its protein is CASSLSSSQPQHF.

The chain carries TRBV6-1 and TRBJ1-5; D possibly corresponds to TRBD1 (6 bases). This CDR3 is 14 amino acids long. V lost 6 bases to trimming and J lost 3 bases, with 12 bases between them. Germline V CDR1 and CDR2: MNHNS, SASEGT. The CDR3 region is CASSLGGPNQPQHF. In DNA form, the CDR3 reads TGTGCCAGCAGCCTCGGGGGGCCCAATCAGCCCCAGCATTTT.

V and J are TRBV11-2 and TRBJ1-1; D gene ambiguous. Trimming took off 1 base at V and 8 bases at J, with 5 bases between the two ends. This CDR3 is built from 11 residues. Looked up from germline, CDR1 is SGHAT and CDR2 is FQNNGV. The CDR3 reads CASSLGGEAFF. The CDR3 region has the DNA TGTGCCAGCAGCTTAGGAGGCGAAGCTTTCTTT. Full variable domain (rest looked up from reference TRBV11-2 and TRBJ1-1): EAGVAQSPRYKIIEKRQSVAFWCNPISGHATLYWYQQILGQGPKLLIQFQNNGVVDDSQLPKDRFSAERLKGVDSTLKIQPAKLEDSAVYLCASSLGGEAFFGQGTRLTVV.

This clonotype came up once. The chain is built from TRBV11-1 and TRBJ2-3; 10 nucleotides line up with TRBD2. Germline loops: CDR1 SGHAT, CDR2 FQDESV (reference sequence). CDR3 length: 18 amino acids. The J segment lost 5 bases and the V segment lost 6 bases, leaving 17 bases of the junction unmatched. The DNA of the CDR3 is TGTGCCAGCAGAGCTCCCCTTAGCGGGGGGCATCCCGTAGATACGCAGTATTTT. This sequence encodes CASRAPLSGGHPVDTQYF.

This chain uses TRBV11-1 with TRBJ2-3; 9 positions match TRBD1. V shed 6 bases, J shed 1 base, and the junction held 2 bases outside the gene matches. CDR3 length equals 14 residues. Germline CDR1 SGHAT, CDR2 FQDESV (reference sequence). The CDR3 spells CASRQGAGTDTQYF. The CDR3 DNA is TGTGCCAGCAGACAGGGGGCCGGCACAGATACGCAGTATTTT.

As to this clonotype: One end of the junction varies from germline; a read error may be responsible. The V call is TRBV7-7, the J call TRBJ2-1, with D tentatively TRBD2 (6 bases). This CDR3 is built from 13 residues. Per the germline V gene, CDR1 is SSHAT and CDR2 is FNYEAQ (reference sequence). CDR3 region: CASSFSEGNEQFF. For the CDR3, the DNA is TGTGCTAGCAGCTTTTCGGAGGGCAATGAGCAGTTCTTC.

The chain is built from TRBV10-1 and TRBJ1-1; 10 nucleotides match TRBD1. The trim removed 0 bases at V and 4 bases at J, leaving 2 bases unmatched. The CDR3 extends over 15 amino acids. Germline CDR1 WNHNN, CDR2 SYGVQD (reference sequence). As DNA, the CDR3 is TGCGCCAGCAGTGAGTCCGGGACAGGGGTCACTGAAGCTTTCTTT. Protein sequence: CASSESGTGVTEAFF.

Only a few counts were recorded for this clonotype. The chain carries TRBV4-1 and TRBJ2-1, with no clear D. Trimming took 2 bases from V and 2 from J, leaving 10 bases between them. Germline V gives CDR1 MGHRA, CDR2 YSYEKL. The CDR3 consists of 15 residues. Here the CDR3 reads CASSQMLGPYNEQFF. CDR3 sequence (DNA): TGCGCCAGCAGCCAAATGCTAGGACCCTACAATGAGCAGTTCTTC.

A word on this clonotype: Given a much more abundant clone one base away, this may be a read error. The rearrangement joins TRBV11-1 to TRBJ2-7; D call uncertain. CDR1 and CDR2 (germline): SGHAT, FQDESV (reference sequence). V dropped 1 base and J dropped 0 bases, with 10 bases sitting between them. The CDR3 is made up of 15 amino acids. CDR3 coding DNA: TGTGCCAGCAGCTTAGGGCGGTCCGGCTCCTACGAGCAGTACTTC. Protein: CASSLGRSGSYEQYF.